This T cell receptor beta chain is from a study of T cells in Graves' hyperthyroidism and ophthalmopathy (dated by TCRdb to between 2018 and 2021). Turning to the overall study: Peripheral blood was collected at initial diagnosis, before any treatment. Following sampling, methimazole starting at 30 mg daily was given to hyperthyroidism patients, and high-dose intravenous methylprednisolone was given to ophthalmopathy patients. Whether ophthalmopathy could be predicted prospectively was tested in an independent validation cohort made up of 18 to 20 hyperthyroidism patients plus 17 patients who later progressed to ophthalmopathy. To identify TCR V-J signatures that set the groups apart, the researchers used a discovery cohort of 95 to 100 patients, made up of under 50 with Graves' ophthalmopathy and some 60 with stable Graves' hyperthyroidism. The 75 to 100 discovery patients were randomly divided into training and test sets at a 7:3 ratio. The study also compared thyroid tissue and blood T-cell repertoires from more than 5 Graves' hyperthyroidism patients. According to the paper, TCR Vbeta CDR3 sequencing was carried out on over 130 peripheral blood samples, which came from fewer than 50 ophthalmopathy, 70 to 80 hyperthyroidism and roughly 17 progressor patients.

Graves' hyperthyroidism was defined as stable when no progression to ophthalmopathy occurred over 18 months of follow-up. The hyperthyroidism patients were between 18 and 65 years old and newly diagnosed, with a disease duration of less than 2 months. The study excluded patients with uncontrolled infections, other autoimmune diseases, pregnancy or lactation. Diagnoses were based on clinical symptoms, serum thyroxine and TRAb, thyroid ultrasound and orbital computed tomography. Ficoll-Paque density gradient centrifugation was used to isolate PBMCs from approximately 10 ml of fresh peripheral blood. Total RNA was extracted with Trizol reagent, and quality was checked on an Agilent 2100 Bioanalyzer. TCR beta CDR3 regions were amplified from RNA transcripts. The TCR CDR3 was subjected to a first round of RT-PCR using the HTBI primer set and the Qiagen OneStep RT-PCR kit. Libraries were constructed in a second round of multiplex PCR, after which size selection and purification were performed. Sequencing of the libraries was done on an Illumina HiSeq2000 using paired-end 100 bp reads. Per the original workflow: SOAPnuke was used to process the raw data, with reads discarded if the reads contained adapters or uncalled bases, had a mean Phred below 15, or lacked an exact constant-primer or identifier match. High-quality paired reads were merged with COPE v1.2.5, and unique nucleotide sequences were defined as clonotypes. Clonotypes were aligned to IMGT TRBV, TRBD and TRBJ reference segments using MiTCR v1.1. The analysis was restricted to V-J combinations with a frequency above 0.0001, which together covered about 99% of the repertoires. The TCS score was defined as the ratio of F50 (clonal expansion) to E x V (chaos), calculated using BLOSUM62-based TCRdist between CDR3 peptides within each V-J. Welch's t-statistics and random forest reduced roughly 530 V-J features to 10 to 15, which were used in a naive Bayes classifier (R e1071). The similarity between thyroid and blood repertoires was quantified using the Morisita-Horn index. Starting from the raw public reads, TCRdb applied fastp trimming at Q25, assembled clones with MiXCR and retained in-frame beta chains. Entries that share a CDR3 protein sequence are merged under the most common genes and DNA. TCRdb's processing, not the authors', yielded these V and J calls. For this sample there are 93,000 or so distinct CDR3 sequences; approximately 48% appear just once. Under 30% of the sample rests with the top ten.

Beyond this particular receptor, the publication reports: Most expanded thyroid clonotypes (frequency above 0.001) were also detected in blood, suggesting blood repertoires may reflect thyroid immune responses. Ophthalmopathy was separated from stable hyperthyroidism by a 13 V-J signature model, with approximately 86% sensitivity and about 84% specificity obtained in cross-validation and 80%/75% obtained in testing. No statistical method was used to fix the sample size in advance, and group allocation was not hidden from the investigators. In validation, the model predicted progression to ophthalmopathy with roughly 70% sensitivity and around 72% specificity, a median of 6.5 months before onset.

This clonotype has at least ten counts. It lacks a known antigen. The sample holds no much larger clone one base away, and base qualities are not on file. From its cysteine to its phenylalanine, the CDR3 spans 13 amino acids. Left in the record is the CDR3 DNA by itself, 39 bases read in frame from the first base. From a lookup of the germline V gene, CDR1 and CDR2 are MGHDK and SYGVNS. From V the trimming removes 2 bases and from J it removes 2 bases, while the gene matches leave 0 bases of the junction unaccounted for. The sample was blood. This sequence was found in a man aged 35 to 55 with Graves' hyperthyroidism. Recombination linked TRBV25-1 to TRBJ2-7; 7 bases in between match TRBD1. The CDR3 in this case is CASSEDRAYEQYF. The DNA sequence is TGTGCCAGCAGTGAAGACAGGGCCTACGAGCAGTACTTC.